Listed below are T cell receptor beta chains from one sample, sequenced in a study of post-analysis software for immune sequencing data. MiXCR was run by TCRdb on the PCR reads, yielding one entry per CDR3 protein. The repertoire holds approximately 770,000 distinct CDR3 sequences, around 42% seen once, with just under 5% in the top ten. Sequenced material: blood. All receptors come from a girl aged 5-17 years with multiple sclerosis. CDR3s include the opening cysteine and the closing phenylalanine or tryptophan. Each record gives: D gene, V gene, J gene, clone size, CDR3 DNA, CDR3 protein. A D gene is named only where the DNA matches it firmly. A clone size is listed for some rows: how often the clone was seen (once, few, many), or a class if it is expanded.

>TRBD1|TRBV6-2/TRBV6-3|TRBJ2-7|.
TGTGCCAGTAGAGGGACAGGGGTGGGCAATGAGCAGTACTTC
CASRGTGVGNEQYF
>.|TRBV10-2|TRBJ2-3|.
TGCGCCAGCAGCCTAACGATCACAGATACGCAGTATTTT
CASSLTITDTQYF
>.|TRBV7-9|TRBJ2-1|.
TGTGCCAGCAGCCGAGCTGGATGGTATGAGCAGTTCTTC
CASSRAGWYEQFF
>.|TRBV11-2|TRBJ2-7|few
TGTGCCAGCAGCGGGAGACCCTACGAGCAGTACTTC
CASSGRPYEQYF
>.|TRBV20-1|TRBJ2-7|.
TGCAGTGCTAGAGGGGGAGGGGGCAGCGAGCAGTACTTC
CSARGGGGSEQYF
>.|TRBV4-2|TRBJ2-2|.
TGTGCCAGCAGCCAAAAAGCCACCGGGGAGCTGTTTTTT
CASSQKATGELFF
>.|TRBV7-3|TRBJ2-7|many
TGTGCCAGCACCACGGGTTTCCCGGGAGAGTTAACGGAGCAGTACTTC
CASTTGFPGELTEQYF
>.|TRBV20-1|TRBJ2-1|.
TGCAGTGCTAGATTGGTCCTACTCGAGCAGTTCTTC
CSARLVLLEQFF
>.|TRBV28|TRBJ1-5|.
TGTGCCAGCAGTCCAGTTTTGCCAGACAATAGCAATCAGCCCCAGCATTTT
CASSPVLPDNSNQPQHF
>TRBD2|TRBV12-3/TRBV12-4|TRBJ2-3|few
TGTGCCAGCAGACCCTCGAGGCTAGCGGATAGCACAGATACGCAGTATTTT
CASRPSRLADSTDTQYF
>TRBD2|TRBV11-1|TRBJ2-3|.
TGTGCCAGCAGCTTGACTAGCGGGAGGACGTCAGATACGCAGTATTTT
CASSLTSGRTSDTQYF
>.|TRBV5-1|TRBJ2-1|.
TGCGCCAGCGGCTTGGAAATGGGTTACAATGAGCAGTTCTTC
CASGLEMGYNEQFF
>.|TRBV9|TRBJ2-3|.
TGTGCCAGCAGCGTAGCGGCGGGCGGCACAGATGCGCAGTATTTT
CASSVAAGGTDAQYF
>.|TRBV20-1|TRBJ2-1|few
TGCAGTGCTAGAGAAGAGTATGAGCAGTTCTTC
CSAREEYEQFF
>.|TRBV7-6|TRBJ1-5|few
TGTGCCAGCAGTGGGCCCAATCAGCCCCAGCATTTT
CASSGPNQPQHF
>TRBD1|TRBV29-1|TRBJ2-7|few
TGCAGCGTGGCATGGGACAGGGGCGAAACCTCCGGGCAGTACTTC
CSVAWDRGETSGQYF
>.|TRBV10-3|TRBJ1-1|few
TGTGCCATCAGTGGAGAATATGCGGCTGAAGCTTTCTTT
CAISGEYAAEAFF
>TRBD1|TRBV29-1|TRBJ2-7|.
TGCAGCGCCACGACTCAGGGGGCGATTCGCTACGAGCAGTACTTC
CSATTQGAIRYEQYF
>.|TRBV10-3|TRBJ2-1|.
TGTGCCATCACCCCGGGACCGCAAGACAATGAGCAGTTCTTC
CAITPGPQDNEQFF
>.|TRBV7-9|TRBJ2-1|.
TGTGCCAGCAGCTCCACCGGAGGGGTCAATGAGCAGTTCTTC
CASSSTGGVNEQFF
>.|TRBV12-3/TRBV12-4|TRBJ2-1|.
TGTGCCAGCAGTTCCACGCCGCTTGTGAACAATGAGCAGTTCTTC
CASSSTPLVNNEQFF
>.|TRBV5-5|TRBJ1-2|.
TGTGCCAGCAGCTTGGATGCAGGGGATAGGGAGGGCTACACCTTC
CASSLDAGDREGYTF
>.|TRBV30|TRBJ1-2|.
TGTGCCTGGAGTGTACCAGGGGAGAAGGATGGCTACACCTTC
CAWSVPGEKDGYTF
>.|TRBV12-3/TRBV12-4|TRBJ2-1|once
TGTGCCAGCAGTTGGGGACCCACCCCCAATGAGCAGTTCTTC
CASSWGPTPNEQFF
>.|TRBV6-2/TRBV6-3|TRBJ2-5|.
TGTGCCAGCAGTCCAAATACGGTTCGGAAGACCCAGTACTTC
CASSPNTVRKTQYF
>TRBD2|TRBV3-1|TRBJ2-7|.
TGTGCCAGCAGCCGCCAAGGCCCCGGGACTAGCGGCGACGAGCAGTACTTC
CASSRQGPGTSGDEQYF
>.|TRBV12-3/TRBV12-4|TRBJ1-1|many
TGTGCCAGCAGTTCAGGGAACACTGAAGCTTTCTTT
CASSSGNTEAFF
>.|TRBV12-3/TRBV12-4|TRBJ2-3|.
TGTGCCAGCAGGCCGGAGGGAGATACGCAGTATTTT
CASRPEGDTQYF
>TRBD2|TRBV10-3|TRBJ2-3|.
TGTGCCATCAGAGGTACCTCAGGACTAGCGAGCACAGATACGCAGTATTTT
CAIRGTSGLASTDTQYF
>.|TRBV7-9|TRBJ2-3|.
TGTGCCAGCAGCCTCAGACGGATTAACACAGATACGCAGTATTTT
CASSLRRINTDTQYF
>.|TRBV3-1|TRBJ2-7|.
TGTGCCAGCAGCCAAGTAGCGGAGGGGGCCTACGAGCAGTACTTC
CASSQVAEGAYEQYF
>.|TRBV19|TRBJ2-5|.
TGTGCCAGTAGTCTACACGCCACAGGACAAGAGACCCAGTACTTC
CASSLHATGQETQYF
>.|TRBV30|TRBJ1-2|.
TGTGCCTGGGGCCCAGGGAATGGCTACACCTTC
CAWGPGNGYTF